The entry that follows covers one T cell receptor beta chain sequence. The antigen remains unidentified. The CDR3 runs 13 residues. Germline-derived CDR1 and CDR2 are SQVTM and ANQGSEA. Trimming left V 1 base short and J 8 bases short, with 14 bases between. This specimen comes from a study of T cells after yellow fever vaccination. Across the study: The authors prepared low-cell-number fractions using SMART-Seq v4 Ultra Low Input. The study's findings and limits: Abundant bulk-derived clonotypes could contaminate FACS-sorted repertoires.

5'RACE template switching added a universal primer site and UMIs to TCR cDNA. MiXCR was run by TCRdb on the 5' RACE reads, yielding one entry per CDR3 protein. Of under 550,000 distinct CDR3 sequences listed, about a fifth were seen once; the top ten hold about 15%. The clonotype originates from a man aged 18-30 years who received the YFV17D yellow fever vaccine. The V and J genes are TRBV29-1 and TRBJ1-1, with D possibly being TRBD1 (5 bases). The source was PBMCs, collected around 3 weeks after the first yellow fever vaccination. CDR3 residues: CSVEAGGTREAFF. The CDR3 DNA is TGCAGCGTTGAAGCTGGGGGTACCAGAGAAGCTTTCTTT.